This passage covers 21 T cell receptor beta chains from one sample sequenced in a study of CD8 T cells in Susac syndrome. When the RNA was reverse transcribed, random hexamers were used with an input of about 0.5 to 1 ug. MiXCR was run by TCRdb on the immunoSEQ multiplex PCR reads, yielding one entry per CDR3 protein. The sample lists 300,000 or so distinct CDR3 sequences; roughly nine tenths were seen once. Sequencing was performed on CD4+ T cells from PBMCs. All receptors come from a human donor with multiple sclerosis.

This clonotype has just one count. The chain combines TRBV27 with TRBJ1-1; 8 bases are shared with TRBD1. V trimming: 5 bases; J trimming: 1 base; junction bases outside the gene matches: 6. This CDR3 comprises 15 residues. Germline loops: CDR1 MNHEY, CDR2 SMNVEV (reference sequence). CDR3 bases: TGTGCCAGCAGTCAACGGACAGGGTCGAACACTGAAGCTTTCTTT. It yields the protein CASSQRTGSNTEAFF.

Worth noting for this clonotype: The junction departs from the called germline gene at one end, perhaps through a read error. This chain links TRBV7-7 with TRBJ2-3; D unclear. CDR1 is SSHAT, CDR2 FNYEAQ, per germline (reference sequence). The CDR3 contains 14 residues. CDR3 residues: CASSSDPSTDTQYF. The CDR3 DNA is TGTGCTAGCAGCTCCGACCCTAGCACAGATACGCAGTATTTT.

V is TRBV7-6 and J is TRBJ2-7; no clear D gene. CDR1 SGHVS and CDR2 FNYEAQ come from the germline V gene. V dropped 4 bases and J dropped 3 bases, with 16 bases sitting between them. The CDR3 covers 15 residues. The CDR3 sequence is CASSSLKGKVYEQYF. The CDR3 region has the DNA TGTGCCAGCAGCTCCCTGAAGGGTAAGGTCTACGAGCAGTACTTC.

The rearrangement joins TRBV29-1 to TRBJ2-5; TRBD2 aligns across 13 bases. The CDR3 sequence is 14 residues long. The germline gives CDR1 SQVTM, CDR2 ANQGSEA. V gave up 4 bases and J gave up 4 bases; unmatched junction bases: 3. The DNA for the CDR3 is TGCAGCGTTGCCCGGACTAGCGGGGGAGAGACCCAGTACTTC. This translates into CSVARTSGGETQYF.

The J gene is TRBJ2-5, the V gene TRBV10-1, with D unclear. V was trimmed by 0 bases and J by 5 bases, leaving 7 bases between them. Per germline, CDR1 WNHNN and CDR2 SYGVQD (reference sequence). This CDR3 is 13 amino acids long. CDR3 nucleotide sequence: TGCGCCAGCAGTGAGTCGGGGTCGGAGACCCAGTACTTC. Translating it yields CASSESGSETQYF.

The chain links TRBV2 to TRBJ1-5; a weak D match, TRBD1 (5 bases). Looked up from germline, CDR1 is SNHLY and CDR2 is FYNNEI. Between the trimmed V and J ends, which lost 5 bases and 6 bases, there was a span of 14 bases. The CDR3 extends over 14 amino acids. CDR3 coding DNA: TGTGCCAGCAGTCCCGGGGGGTCCCCTCAGCCCCAGCATTTT. As protein: CASSPGGSPQPQHF.

The chain has TRBV5-1 and TRBJ1-2; the D gene is possibly TRBD1 (5 bases). Trimming removed 0 bases from V and 4 bases from J, with 10 bases in between. This CDR3 has 14 residues. The germline gives CDR1 SGHRS, CDR2 YFSETQ. CDR3 loop: CASSLVQGTYGYTF. The CDR3 DNA follows: TGCGCCAGCAGCTTGGTTCAGGGAACCTATGGCTACACCTTC.

This rearrangement joins TRBV6-2 or TRBV6-3 to TRBJ2-6, with TRBD1 as a possible D gene (6 bases). Germline V gene sequence: CDR1 MNHEY, CDR2 SVGEGT. The ends were cut back, 5 bases at V and 2 bases at J, with 13 bases in the middle. The CDR3 runs 16 residues. DNA of the CDR3: TGTGCCAGCAGTACCCGTGCAGGGGCTGGGGCCAACGTCCTGACTTTC. Amino acid sequence: CASSTRAGAGANVLTF.

The chain carries TRBV3-1 and TRBJ2-2, with 7 bases lining up with TRBD2. V gave up 4 bases and J gave up 0 bases; unmatched junction bases: 5. CDR3 length: 16 residues. The V gene's germline CDR1 is LGHDT and CDR2 YNNKEL (reference sequence). CDR3 bases: TGTGCCAGCAGCCCCTTCGCGGGGGCGAACACCGGGGAGCTGTTTTTT. Translated: CASSPFAGANTGELFF.

This rearrangement joins TRBV11-2 to TRBJ2-7; perhaps TRBD2 as D (6 bases). CDR1 is SGHAT, CDR2 FQNNGV, per germline. The CDR3 length is 17 residues. Between the trimmed V and J ends, which lost 4 bases and 3 bases, there was a span of 22 bases. CDR3 protein: CASSSRRSGEIGYEQYF. The CDR3 region has the DNA TGTGCCAGCAGCTCCCGGCGTAGCGGAGAGATTGGCTACGAGCAGTACTTC.

This chain uses TRBV9 with TRBJ1-3, with a tentative D call TRBD1 (6 bases). The CDR3 spans 15 residues. V was clipped by 3 bases and J by 3 bases, with 13 bases between them. The V gene's germline CDR1 is SGDLS and CDR2 YYNGEE. CDR3 residues: CASSERGGGGNTIYF. Written as DNA, the CDR3 is TGTGCCAGCAGCGAGAGAGGGGGTGGTGGAAACACCATATATTTT.

The genes are TRBV27 and TRBJ2-2; D is unclear. This CDR3 contains 17 residues. Per germline, CDR1 MNHEY and CDR2 SMNVEV (reference sequence). The ends were cut back, 5 bases at V and 0 bases at J, with 16 bases in the middle. In DNA form, the CDR3 reads TGTGCCAGCAGTGAGGATCCCCCGTTCGCGAACACCGGGGAGCTGTTTTTT. Translated: CASSEDPPFANTGELFF.

This clonotype has only one observation. The V and J genes are TRBV9 and TRBJ1-2; 8 bases are shared with TRBD1. V lost 2 bases, J lost 4 bases, and 7 bases stayed unmatched. CDR1 and CDR2 (germline): SGDLS, YYNGEE. This CDR3 comprises 15 residues. CDR3 residues: CASSVTGQGLYGYTF. The CDR3 DNA follows: TGTGCCAGCAGCGTTACAGGACAGGGCCTCTATGGCTACACCTTC.

The chain recombines TRBV15 with TRBJ2-7; D not resolved. The CDR3 sequence is 14 residues long. V dropped 1 base and J dropped 0 bases, with 7 bases sitting between them. CDR1 is LNHNV, CDR2 YYDKDF, per germline (reference sequence). The CDR3 coding sequence is TGTGCCACCAGCAGAGGCTCGAACTCCTACGAGCAGTACTTC. Its translation is CATSRGSNSYEQYF.

This chain links TRBV20-1 with TRBJ2-1; possibly TRBD1 for D (5 bases). CDR1 DFQATT and CDR2 SNEGSKA come from the germline V gene (reference sequence). Trimming removed 6 bases from V and 4 bases from J, with 22 bases in between. This CDR3 is 16 amino acids long. CDR3 region: CSARRGSHDGYNEQFF. Here the CDR3 DNA reads TGCAGTGCGCGAAGGGGAAGCCATGACGGGTACAATGAGCAGTTCTTC.

The chain uses TRBV12-3 or TRBV12-4 and TRBJ1-2; D possibly corresponds to TRBD1 (6 bases). Trimming took 6 bases from V and 6 from J, leaving 14 bases between them. This CDR3 is built from 13 residues. Written as DNA, the CDR3 is TGTGCCAGCAGCCCCGGACAGCTGGATGGCTACACCTTC. Protein product: CASSPGQLDGYTF.

The chain carries TRBV14 and TRBJ2-2, with D maybe TRBD1 (5 bases). CDR3 length equals 16 residues. Looked up from germline, CDR1 is SGHDN and CDR2 is FVKESK. Trimming shortened V by 2 bases and J by 5 bases, and 15 bases separated the two germline ends. The CDR3 spells CASSQWARVGTGELFF. The CDR3 DNA reads TGTGCCAGCAGCCAATGGGCCAGGGTTGGAACCGGGGAGCTGTTTTTT.

The rearrangement uses TRBV7-2 and TRBJ2-1; 8 bases are a match to TRBD2. The length of the CDR3 is 16 residues. CDR1 and CDR2 (germline): SGHTA, FQGNSA. Trimming took 3 bases from V and 0 from J; bases not matched to a gene: 4. CDR3 residues: CASSFSGTSSYNEQFF. CDR3 bases: TGTGCCAGCAGCTTTAGCGGGACCAGCTCCTACAATGAGCAGTTCTTC. The whole variable domain, filled in from reference TRBV7-2 and TRBJ2-1, reads GAGVSQSPSNKVTEKGKDVELRCDPISGHTALYWYRQSLGQGLEFLIYFQGNSAPDKSGLPSDRFSAERTGGSVSTLTIQRTQQEDSAVYLCASSFSGTSSYNEQFFGPGTRLTVL.

The gene calls are TRBV20-1 and TRBJ1-4, with D hard to call. Trimming removed 0 bases from V and 7 bases from J, with 15 bases in between. The germline CDR1 and CDR2 sequences are DFQATT and SNEGSKA (reference sequence). CDR3 size: 15 residues. CDR3 in amino acids: CSARDKRAWGEKLFF. The CDR3 coding sequence is TGCAGTGCTAGAGATAAGCGCGCCTGGGGTGAAAAACTGTTTTTT.

The V gene is TRBV12-3 or TRBV12-4, the J gene TRBJ2-1; 8 positions agree with TRBD2. The CDR3 consists of 15 residues. Losses at the gene ends were 5 bases for V and 7 bases for J; bases not matched to a gene: 10. The chain's CDR3 is CASSVTSAGGNEQFF. CDR3 coding DNA: TGTGCCAGCAGTGTTACTAGCGCGGGGGGTAATGAGCAGTTCTTC.

The chain has TRBV20-1 and TRBJ2-1, with 9 positions matching TRBD2. CDR1 is DFQATT, CDR2 SNEGSKA, per germline (reference sequence). The V segment lost 3 bases and the J segment 0 bases; nucleotides outside the gene matches: 9. The CDR3 runs to 17 residues. The CDR3 coding sequence is TGCAGTGCTAGGAGGTCTAGCGGGATTAGCTCCTACAATGAGCAGTTCTTC. Translation gives CSARRSSGISSYNEQFF.